One sample yielded the 32 T cell receptor beta chains listed below, sequenced in a study of T-cell memory formation after mild COVID-19. TCRdb re-called the 5' RACE reads with MiXCR, one entry per CDR3 protein. The sample lists tens of thousands of distinct CDR3 sequences, less than 8% seen once, with roughly 0.79% in the top ten. The sequenced sample was PBMCs or a T cell subset sorted from them (not recorded which). The receptor source for this set is an adult who had mild COVID-19 (a few samples of this study predate the infection). Cell type and time point are not known.

This CDR3 is CASTPLGQGNYGYTF. CDR3 coding DNA: TGTGCCAGTACCCCCCTCGGACAGGGAAACTATGGCTACACCTTC. The J gene is TRBJ1-2, the V gene TRBV19, with 8 bases that match TRBD1. CDR1 and CDR2 (germline): LNHDA, SQIVND (reference sequence). The CDR3 is 15 residues long. The trim removed 7 bases at V and 2 bases at J, leaving 9 bases unmatched.

CDR3 DNA sequence: TGTGCCAGCAGCGCTGGTGCGGTCCTAGATTCACCCCTCCACTTT. It encodes CASSAGAVLDSPLHF. This chain connects TRBV5-6 to TRBJ1-6; no clear D. Looked up from germline, CDR1 is SGHDT and CDR2 is YYEEEE. The CDR3 totals 15 residues. V was trimmed by 4 bases and J by 8 bases, leaving 16 bases between them.

In its sample, this clonotype was seen a few times. The chain links TRBV6-1 to TRBJ2-5; no reliable D call. Germline CDR1 is MNHNS and CDR2 is SASEGT. V dropped 4 bases and J dropped 3 bases, with 6 bases sitting between them. The CDR3 runs to 12 residues. CDR3 amino acids: CASSAQEETQYF. CDR3 nucleotides: TGTGCCAGCAGTGCTCAGGAAGAGACCCAGTACTTC.

This clonotype was counted many times. The chain recombines TRBV12-3 or TRBV12-4 with TRBJ2-7; TRBD2 matches 8 bases. Unmatched junction bases numbered 13, after V lost 7 bases and J lost 5 bases. The CDR3 sequence is 15 residues long. The CDR3 DNA reads TGTGCCAGCACCCTACGTGGGGGACTAGTTAACGAGCAGTACTTC. Translated, it gives CASTLRGGLVNEQYF.

This clonotype was counted at least ten times. The chain links TRBV20-1 to TRBJ2-1, with D unclear. V was clipped by 4 bases and J by 13 bases, with 23 bases between them. CDR1 and CDR2 (germline): DFQATT, SNEGSKA (reference sequence). CDR3 length: 14 residues. The CDR3: CSATSVEVKVGQFF. CDR3 coding DNA: TGCAGTGCTACCTCCGTGGAAGTAAAGGTCGGACAGTTCTTC.

This clonotype was detected many times. The CDR3 nucleotides read TGTGCCAGCAGCCAACAGGGGAATTCACCCCTCCACTTT. This encodes CASSQQGNSPLHF. The chain is built from TRBV12-3 or TRBV12-4 and TRBJ1-6, with 7 bases identical to TRBD1. Trimming removed 6 bases from V and 7 bases from J; junction bases left unmatched: 3. The CDR3 sequence is 13 residues long.

This clonotype has at least ten counts. V is TRBV7-2 and J is TRBJ2-2, with 8 bases matching TRBD2. V was pared by 3 bases and J by 5 bases, with 11 bases of the junction left unmatched. The CDR3 is 17 residues long. Germline loops: CDR1 SGHTA, CDR2 FQGNSA. CDR3 amino acids: CASSLEWREEGTGELFF. CDR3 bases: TGTGCCAGCAGCTTGGAATGGCGGGAGGAAGGAACCGGGGAGCTGTTTTTT.

This clonotype has just a few counts. The chain links TRBV5-4 to TRBJ1-2; no clear D. This CDR3 has 12 residues. The germline CDR1 and CDR2 sequences are SGHNT and YYREEE (reference sequence). Trimming pared 0 bases from V and 8 bases from J, leaving 8 bases between. The CDR3 DNA is TGTGCCAGCAGCTTGGACGGCTTCGGCTACACCTTC. It specifies CASSLDGFGYTF.

This clonotype was seen repeatedly, ten times or more. The chain is built from TRBV7-2 and TRBJ2-3; D gene unclear. V was trimmed by 4 bases and J by 8 bases, leaving 10 bases between them. The CDR3 is made up of 12 amino acids. Germline assignment: CDR1 SGHTA and CDR2 FQGNSA. In DNA form, the CDR3 reads TGTGCCAGCAGCTCCATGTGGGTTACGCAGTATTTT. This codes for CASSSMWVTQYF.

The sample holds a few counts of this clonotype. V gene TRBV2 combines with J gene TRBJ2-1, with a possible D match to TRBD2 (5 bases). CDR3 length: 10 amino acids. V lost 9 bases to trimming and J lost 9 bases, with 9 bases between them. From germline, CDR1 is SNHLY and CDR2 FYNNEI. CDR3 in DNA: TGTGCCAGTAGAGGGATTGAGCAGTTCTTC. Its protein product is CASRGIEQFF.

Ten or more counts support this clonotype. This rearrangement joins TRBV12-3 or TRBV12-4 to TRBJ1-3; D is possibly TRBD1 (5 bases). This CDR3 has 18 amino acids. V lost 7 bases and J lost 0, with 22 bases in between. CDR3 sequence reads: CASTKMWGGRFSGNTIYF. CDR3 DNA: TGTGCCAGCACCAAAATGTGGGGCGGACGTTTCTCTGGAAACACCATATATTTT.

Ten or more counts support this clonotype. V and J are TRBV20-1 and TRBJ1-1; 7 nucleotides agree with TRBD1. This CDR3 comprises 15 residues. Germline values: CDR1 DFQATT, CDR2 SNEGSKA (reference sequence). The V gene end was trimmed by 0 bases and the J gene end by 1 base; junction bases not matched to a gene: 5. The CDR3 sequence is CSAREPGQKNTEAFF. The CDR3 coding sequence is TGCAGTGCTAGAGAGCCGGGACAGAAGAACACTGAAGCTTTCTTT.

V and J are TRBV5-8 and TRBJ2-1; TRBD2 aligns across 9 bases. The CDR3 spans 19 residues. V was clipped by 0 bases and J by 6 bases; unmatched bases: 16. The germline V gene has CDR1 SGHTS and CDR2 YDEGEE. In nucleotides, the CDR3 is TGTGCCAGCAGCTTGGCCACCAGGCTAGCGGGACGGAATGGCAATGAGCAGTTCTTC. It translates to CASSLATRLAGRNGNEQFF.

This clonotype has at least ten counts. The V and J genes are TRBV7-3 and TRBJ2-1; D is unresolved. Germline V lookup: CDR1 SGHTA, CDR2 FQGTGA. Trimming removed 1 base from V and 7 bases from J, with 11 bases in between. The CDR3 runs to 14 residues. The CDR3 here is CASSLIGPANEQFF. CDR3 nucleotides: TGTGCCAGCAGCTTAATAGGTCCCGCAAATGAGCAGTTCTTC. The full variable domain, rest sourced from reference TRBV7-3 and TRBJ2-1, is GAGVSQTPSNKVTEKGKYVELRCDPISGHTALYWYRQSLGQGPEFLIYFQGTGAADDSGLPNDRFFAVRPEGSVSTLKIQRTERGDSAVYLCASSLIGPANEQFFGPGTRLTVL.

The table lists this clonotype with many counts. V is TRBV6-2 or TRBV6-3 and J is TRBJ1-1; unclear D gene. The CDR3 is 15 residues long. Germline assignment: CDR1 MNHEY and CDR2 SVGEGT. V was shortened by 5 bases and J by 4 bases, with 17 bases between the two germline ends. Written as DNA, the CDR3 is TGTGCCAGCAGTCCTCCTCCCATAGTGATCACTGAAGCTTTCTTT. It yields the protein CASSPPPIVITEAFF.

This clonotype was counted many times. The rearrangement links TRBV5-1 to TRBJ2-3, with 8 bases aligning to TRBD2. The junction had 5 bases not matched to a gene; V was cut back by 1 base and J by 7 bases. CDR1 and CDR2 from the germline V gene are SGHRS and YFSETQ. This CDR3 has 14 amino acids. The CDR3 sequence: CASSLPGTRNTQYF. The CDR3 coding sequence is TGCGCCAGCAGCTTGCCCGGGACTAGGAATACGCAGTATTTT.

This clonotype appeared many times. The V gene is TRBV12-3 or TRBV12-4, the J gene TRBJ1-3, with unresolved D. The CDR3 has 14 amino acids. The V end lost 2 bases, the J end lost 1 base, and 6 bases lay between the germline ends. The CDR3 is CASSLPGSGNTIYF. CDR3 nucleotide sequence: TGTGCCAGCAGTTTACCTGGATCTGGAAACACCATATATTTT.

The V call is TRBV12-3 or TRBV12-4, the J call TRBJ1-2; TRBD1 agrees at 7 bases. J was trimmed by 7 bases and V by 3 bases; bases with no gene match: 11. There are 15 residues in the CDR3. In DNA, the CDR3 is TGTGCCAGCAGTTTGGGAGGGGGCGCAGTCGTTGGCTACACCTTC. Its protein is CASSLGGGAVVGYTF.

This clonotype has a handful of counts. The V gene is TRBV7-9, the J gene TRBJ2-4, with 11 nucleotides matching TRBD1. There are 15 residues in the CDR3. V lost 0 bases, J lost 9 bases, and 4 bases stayed unmatched. Germline V CDR1 and CDR2: SEHNR, FQNEAQ (reference sequence). The CDR3 here is CASSLAPGQGGIQYF. The CDR3 DNA sequence: TGTGCCAGCAGCTTAGCCCCGGGACAGGGGGGCATTCAGTACTTC.

This clonotype occurred many times. V is TRBV6-2 or TRBV6-3 and J is TRBJ2-3; D might be TRBD2 (6 bases). CDR1 is MNHEY and CDR2 is SVGEGT in the germline V gene. The CDR3 sequence is 12 residues long. CDR3 in DNA: TGTGCGGCGGGACGACCCACAGATACGCAGTATTTT. This sequence encodes CAAGRPTDTQYF.

This clonotype was detected many times. The chain links TRBV5-1 to TRBJ2-5, with 10 bases matching TRBD1. CDR1 is SGHRS, CDR2 YFSETQ, per germline. The CDR3 length is 18 residues. With V trimmed by 7 bases and J by 5 bases, 20 bases remained unmatched. The CDR3 DNA reads TGCGCCAGCCAAAATAAAGCCGGGACAGGGGAGGAGAGGGAGACCCAGTACTTC. It yields the protein CASQNKAGTGEERETQYF.

In this sample, this clonotype turned up a few times. J is TRBJ1-2 and V is TRBV2, with a weak D call TRBD1 (5 bases). V lost 6 bases and J 8 bases, leaving 7 bases between the germline ends. The CDR3 is 10 amino acids. Germline values: CDR1 SNHLY, CDR2 FYNNEI. The CDR3 DNA follows: TGTGCCAGCAGAGGGGCCGGCTACACCTTC. Amino acid sequence: CASRGAGYTF. Full variable domain (outside the CDR3, taken from reference TRBV2 and TRBJ1-2): EPEVTQTPSHQVTQMGQEVILRCVPISNHLYFYWYRQILGQKVEFLVSFYNNEISEKSEIFDDQFSVERPDGSNFTLKIRSTKLEDSAMYFCASRGAGYTFGSGTRLTVV.

This clonotype turned up a few times. V usage is TRBV7-9 and J usage is TRBJ2-3; 7 nucleotides align to TRBD1. Germline-derived CDR1 and CDR2 are SEHNR and FQNEAQ (reference sequence). The CDR3 has 15 residues. V lost 5 bases, J lost 0 bases, and 5 bases stayed unmatched. The CDR3 protein is CASSLGDRSTDTQYF. For the CDR3, the DNA is TGTGCCAGCAGCCTAGGGGACAGAAGCACAGATACGCAGTATTTT.

This clonotype was found many times. The J gene is TRBJ2-7, the V gene TRBV5-5; D perhaps matches TRBD1 (6 bases). The CDR3 is 17 residues long. CDR1 and CDR2 from the germline V gene are SGHKS and YYEKEE (reference sequence). Trimming pared 2 bases from V and 0 bases from J, leaving 18 bases between. CDR3 sequence (DNA): TGTGCCAGCAGCTTACTCTTTCAGGACAGCTTCTCCTACGAGCAGTACTTC. Amino acids: CASSLLFQDSFSYEQYF.

The chain recombines TRBV9 with TRBJ1-1, with TRBD1 as a possible D gene (6 bases). Germline assignment: CDR1 SGDLS and CDR2 YYNGEE. Trimming removed 9 bases at V and 3 bases at J, with 18 bases between. The CDR3 extends over 14 amino acids. This CDR3 is CATKLNREDTEAFF. The CDR3 nucleotides are TGTGCCACCAAATTGAACAGGGAAGACACTGAAGCTTTCTTT.

The rearrangement joins TRBV7-9 to TRBJ2-7; D could derive from TRBD1 or TRBD2 (6 bases each). The germline V and J ends were trimmed by 2 bases and 3 bases, with 14 bases remaining between them. Germline values: CDR1 SEHNR, CDR2 FQNEAQ (reference sequence). The CDR3 is 15 residues long. The CDR3 region has the DNA TGTGCCAGCAGCTTAATGTCCGGGGGCAGCTACGAGCAGTACTTC. Translation gives CASSLMSGGSYEQYF.

V gene TRBV12-3 or TRBV12-4 combines with J gene TRBJ2-2; D uncertain. There are 15 residues in the CDR3. V was trimmed by 6 bases and J by 0 bases, leaving 11 bases between them. CDR3 in DNA: TGTGCCAGCAGGACCGGGTTCCCGAACACCGGGGAGCTGTTTTTT. Translating it yields CASRTGFPNTGELFF.

This clonotype was observed many times. CDR3 sequence reads: CASSLDRDGYTF. The CDR3 DNA follows: TGTGCCAGCAGCTTGGACAGGGACGGCTACACCTTC. J is TRBJ1-2 and V is TRBV5-5; TRBD1 might be the D (6 bases). From germline, CDR1 is SGHKS and CDR2 YYEKEE (reference sequence). Between the trimmed V and J ends, which lost 0 bases and 8 bases, there was a span of 8 bases. The length of the CDR3 is 12 residues. The full variable domain, with the rest looked up from reference TRBV5-5 and TRBJ1-2, is DAGVTQSPTHLIKTRGQQVTLRCSPISGHKSVSWYQQVLGQGPQFIFQYYEKEERGRGNFPDRFSARQFPNYSSELNVNALLLGDSALYLCASSLDRDGYTFGSGTRLTVV.

This clonotype was detected ten times or more. The chain joins TRBV29-1 to TRBJ1-1; 8 bases line up with TRBD1. Germline CDR1 reads SQVTM; CDR2 reads ANQGSEA. The CDR3 has 12 amino acids. With 7 bases clipped from V and 5 bases from J, the junction kept 6 bases outside the gene matches. The CDR3 coding sequence is TGCAGCGCCCGACAGGGGAGGACTGAAGCTTTCTTT. Its protein is CSARQGRTEAFF.

The chain links TRBV4-1 to TRBJ1-2; unclear D gene. The CDR3 covers 15 residues. CDR1 MGHRA and CDR2 YSYEKL come from the germline V gene. V lost 5 bases and J 2 bases, leaving 15 bases between the germline ends. DNA of the CDR3: TGCGCCAGCAGCGAGCCCTTTCTAGGGAACTATGGCTACACCTTC. The encoded protein is CASSEPFLGNYGYTF.

Many counts were recorded for this clonotype. The gene calls are TRBV2 and TRBJ1-2; D not certain. CDR3 length: 14 amino acids. Trimming pared 4 bases from V and 0 bases from J, leaving 9 bases between. Germline CDR1 SNHLY, CDR2 FYNNEI. The CDR3 nucleotides read TGTGCCAGCAGTGTGGGCCGAGCTAACTATGGCTACACCTTC. Encoded protein: CASSVGRANYGYTF.

This clonotype was counted only a few times. The chain employs TRBV3-1 and TRBJ2-3; unclear D gene. The CDR3 length is 12 residues. Trimming pared 1 base from V and 6 bases from J, leaving 5 bases between. Per the germline V gene, CDR1 is LGHDT and CDR2 is YNNKEL (reference sequence). CDR3 coding DNA: TGTGCCAGCAGCCAAGCTGGGGATACGCAGTATTTT. Translated, it gives CASSQAGDTQYF.